The clone carrying this T cell receptor (beta chain) was recorded at least ten times. What it binds is unknown. The data belong to a study of T cell repertoires in cytomegalovirus infection. Study details: Indications came from public TCR beta signatures; they pointed to CMV infection and to a matching HLA type.

A single record per CDR3 protein comes from TCRdb applying MiXCR to the reads. The table shows 250,000 to 300,000 distinct CDR3 sequences, with around 25% occurring only once. Findings and caveats of the study: HLA-C-restricted CMV clonotypes gave the most frequent clonotype in two of eight donors. People with CMV and the relevant HLA were identified by cumulative public TCR beta family frequency.

This clonotype was sampled from a human donor in good health (CMV status not recorded). Some clones in this sample may be carry-over from other donors' samples. Sequenced input: PBMCs.

Here the CDR3 reads CASSKGGQETQYF. In DNA form, the CDR3 reads TGTGCCAGCAGCAAGGGCGGCCAAGAGACCCAGTACTTC. The chain employs TRBV7-3 and TRBJ2-5; D gene ambiguous. The length of the CDR3 is 13 residues. Germline CDR1 reads SGHTA; CDR2 reads FQGTGA. Trimming left V 5 bases short and J 1 base short, with 8 bases between.